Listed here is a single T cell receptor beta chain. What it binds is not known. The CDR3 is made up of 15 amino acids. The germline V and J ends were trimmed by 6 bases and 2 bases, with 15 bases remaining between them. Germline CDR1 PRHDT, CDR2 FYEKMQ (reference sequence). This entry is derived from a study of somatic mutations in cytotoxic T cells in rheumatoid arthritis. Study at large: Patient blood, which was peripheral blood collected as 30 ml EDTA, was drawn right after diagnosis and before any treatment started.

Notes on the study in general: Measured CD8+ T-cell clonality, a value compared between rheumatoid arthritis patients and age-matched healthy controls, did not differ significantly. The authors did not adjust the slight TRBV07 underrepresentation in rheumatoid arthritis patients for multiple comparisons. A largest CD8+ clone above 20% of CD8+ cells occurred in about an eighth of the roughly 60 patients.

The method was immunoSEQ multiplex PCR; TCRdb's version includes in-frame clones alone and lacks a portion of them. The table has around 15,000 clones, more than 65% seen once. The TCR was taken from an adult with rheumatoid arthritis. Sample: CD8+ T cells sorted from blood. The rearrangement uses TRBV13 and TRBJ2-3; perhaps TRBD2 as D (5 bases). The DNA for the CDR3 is TGTGCCAGCAGGGAACGACTAATTTCCACAGATACGCAGTATTTT. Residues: CASRERLISTDTQYF.